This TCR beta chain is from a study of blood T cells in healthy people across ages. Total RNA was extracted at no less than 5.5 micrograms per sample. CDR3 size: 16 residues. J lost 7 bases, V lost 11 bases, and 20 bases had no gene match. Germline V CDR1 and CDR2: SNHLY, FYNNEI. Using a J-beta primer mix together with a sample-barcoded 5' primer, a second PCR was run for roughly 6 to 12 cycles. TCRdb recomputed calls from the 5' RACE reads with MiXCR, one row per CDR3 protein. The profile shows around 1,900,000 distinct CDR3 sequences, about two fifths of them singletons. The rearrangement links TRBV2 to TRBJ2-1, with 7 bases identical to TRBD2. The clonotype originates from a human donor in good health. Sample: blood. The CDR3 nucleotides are TGTGCCGGGGGAGAGACTGGCGGGGGATCATTGAATGAGCAGTTCTTC. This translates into CAGGETGGGSLNEQFF.